The 27 T cell receptor beta chains below were found in one sample sequenced in a study of cytomegalovirus exposure and HLA in healthy donors. The primer mix had 60 Vbeta and 13 Jbeta primers. Assay used: immunoSEQ multiplex PCR; TCRdb lists only in-frame clones, some missing. There are some 170,000 clones in the sample; approximately 72% occur only once, and less than 2.5% lies in the top ten. Specimen: PBMCs. Receptors originate from a human donor in good health.

The CDR3 coding sequence is TGTGCCAGCAGTGAACTGACAGGGAATGGCTACACCTTC. Its translation: CASSELTGNGYTF. The chain recombines TRBV2 with TRBJ1-2; the match to TRBD1 covers 7 bases. V lost 2 bases, J lost 6 bases, and 3 bases stayed unmatched. Germline V gene lookup returns CDR1 SNHLY and CDR2 FYNNEI. The length of the CDR3 is 13 residues.

The chain carries TRBV7-3 and TRBJ1-1; 7 nucleotides line up with TRBD1. Germline trimming cut 7 bases from V and 4 bases from J; bases unmatched to any gene: 9. CDR1 and CDR2 from the germline V gene are SGHTA and FQGTGA. CDR3 size: 14 residues. The CDR3 loop reads CASTADRSATEAFF. For the CDR3, the DNA is TGTGCCAGCACTGCGGACAGGTCGGCCACTGAAGCTTTCTTT.

This clone was observed a few times. The chain joins TRBV2 to TRBJ2-1; TRBD2 aligns across 16 bases. The CDR3 loop spans 16 amino acids. Germline lookup yields CDR1 SNHLY and CDR2 FYNNEI. Trimming cost V 9 bases and J 7 bases; bases outside gene matches: 9. CDR3 coding DNA: TGTGCCAGAAAACCGGGACTAGCGGGGGGGCTTAATGAGCAGTTCTTC. It codes for CARKPGLAGGLNEQFF. Filled out from reference TRBV2 and TRBJ2-1, the complete variable domain reads EPEVTQTPSHQVTQMGQEVILRCVPISNHLYFYWYRQILGQKVEFLVSFYNNEISEKSEIFDDQFSVERPDGSNFTLKIRSTKLEDSAMYFCARKPGLAGGLNEQFFGPGTRLTVL.

The V call is TRBV7-3, the J call TRBJ2-5, with TRBD2 matching over 7 bases. CDR1 and CDR2 from the germline V gene are SGHTA and FQGTGA. V lost 0 bases, J lost 5 bases, and 6 bases stayed unmatched. CDR3 size: 15 residues. CDR3 amino acids: CASSLTPGGVETQYF. CDR3 coding DNA: TGTGCCAGCAGCTTAACCCCGGGGGGAGTTGAGACCCAGTACTTC.

This clone was seen only a few times. The chain employs TRBV30 and TRBJ1-1, with D uncertain. The V gene's germline CDR1 is GTSNPN and CDR2 SVGIG (reference sequence). This CDR3 is 12 amino acids long. V lost 3 bases and J lost 7, with 12 bases in between. The CDR3 sequence is CAWSGADFEAFF. CDR3 in DNA: TGTGCCTGGAGCGGAGCGGATTTTGAAGCTTTCTTT. Full variable domain (missing parts from reference TRBV30 and TRBJ1-1): SQTIHQWPATLVQPVGSPLSLECTVEGTSNPNLYWYRQAAGRGLQLLFYSVGIGQISSEVPQNLSASRPQDRQFILSSKKLLLSDSGFYLCAWSGADFEAFFGQGTRLTVV.

The chain links TRBV6-6 to TRBJ2-1; a weak D match, TRBD2 (5 bases). CDR3 length equals 12 residues. CDR1 and CDR2 (germline): MNHNY, SVGAGI (reference sequence). V was clipped by 2 bases and J by 10 bases, with 9 bases between them. CDR3 in amino acids: CASSYPTGEQFF. CDR3 nucleotide sequence: TGTGCCAGCAGTTACCCGACGGGAGAGCAGTTCTTC.

In DNA form, the CDR3 reads TGTGCCAGCAGCCCACAGGGGGCGTTATATGAAGCTTTCTTT. Protein: CASSPQGALYEAFF. The chain uses TRBV7-2 and TRBJ1-1; 9 positions agree with TRBD1. Trimming removed 5 bases from V and 7 bases from J; junction bases left unmatched: 8. This CDR3 contains 14 residues. Germline V gene lookup returns CDR1 SGHTA and CDR2 FQGNSA. Looking up the rest from reference TRBV7-2 and TRBJ1-1 gives the full variable domain: GAGVSQSPSNKVTEKGKDVELRCDPISGHTALYWYRQSLGQGLEFLIYFQGNSAPDKSGLPSDRFSAERTGGSVSTLTIQRTQQEDSAVYLCASSPQGALYEAFFGQGTRLTVV.

The chain is built from TRBV11-2 and TRBJ1-2; no reliable D call. The V gene lost 4 bases and the J gene lost 5 bases, with 11 bases spanning the gap. Germline assignment: CDR1 SGHAT and CDR2 FQNNGV. This CDR3 contains 13 residues. The CDR3 protein is CASSSNREYGYTF. The CDR3 DNA reads as TGTGCCAGCAGCTCAAATCGGGAGTATGGCTACACCTTC.

This rearrangement joins TRBV7-2 to TRBJ2-5; D might be TRBD2 (6 bases). CDR3 length: 14 amino acids. Trimming removed 6 bases at V and 7 bases at J, with 18 bases between. Germline CDR1 is SGHTA and CDR2 is FQGNSA. As DNA, the CDR3 is TGTGCCAGCAGGTCGTCGGGAGAAAGGGGGACCCAGTACTTC. The encoded protein is CASRSSGERGTQYF.

V is TRBV4-1 and J is TRBJ2-2; 11 bases map to TRBD2. With V trimmed by 2 bases and J by 7 bases, 6 bases remained unmatched. The CDR3 is made up of 16 amino acids. Germline assignment: CDR1 MGHRA and CDR2 YSYEKL. The CDR3 DNA sequence: TGCGCCAGCAGCCAAAGTTCTAGCGGGGGGAACGGGGAGCTGTTTTTT. Translation: CASSQSSSGGNGELFF.

The rearrangement uses TRBV4-3 and TRBJ2-1; 7 bases are shared with TRBD1. Unmatched junction bases numbered 16, after V lost 1 base and J lost 4 bases. The CDR3 spans 19 residues. Germline loops: CDR1 LGHNA, CDR2 YSLEER. The CDR3: CASSQGAGRGFPQYNEQFF. CDR3 coding DNA: TGCGCCAGCAGCCAAGGAGCCGGCAGGGGGTTTCCTCAATACAATGAGCAGTTCTTC.

This rearrangement joins TRBV7-9 to TRBJ1-6; D unclear. The CDR3 has 15 residues. The germline V gene encodes CDR1 SEHNR and CDR2 FQNEAQ (reference sequence). V lost 5 bases to trimming and J lost 7 bases, with 15 bases between them. The CDR3 bases are TGTGCCAGCAGCAGTACATCAGGCATCAATTCACCCCTCCACTTT. Its translation is CASSSTSGINSPLHF.

As for this clone: The junction and the germline gene differ at one end; a read error may be behind it. The chain links TRBV11-2 to TRBJ2-5, with 8 bases fitting TRBD1. CDR1 is SGHAT and CDR2 is FQNNGV in the germline V gene. The length of the CDR3 is 12 residues. CDR3 region: CASSKDRGPHYF. Here the CDR3 DNA reads TGTGCCAGCAGCAAAGACAGGGGCCCCCATTACTTC.

The V call is TRBV7-9, the J call TRBJ2-7; 9 bases map to TRBD1. J was trimmed by 1 base and V by 1 base; bases with no gene match: 8. The CDR3 runs 17 residues. The germline CDR1 and CDR2 sequences are SEHNR and FQNEAQ (reference sequence). Here the CDR3 reads CASSLGGTGKASYEQYF. The CDR3 DNA is TGTGCCAGCAGCTTAGGAGGGACAGGGAAAGCGTCCTACGAGCAGTACTTC. Together with reference TRBV7-9 and TRBJ2-7, the CDR3 gives the full variable domain: DTGVSQNPRHKITKRGQNVTFRCDPISEHNRLYWYRQTLGQGPEFLTYFQNEAQLEKSRLLSDRFSAERPKGSFSTLEIQRTEQGDSAMYLCASSLGGTGKASYEQYFGPGTRLTVT.

The chain has TRBV6-5 and TRBJ1-5; D is undetermined. CDR1 and CDR2 (germline): MNHEY, SVGAGI. The CDR3 extends over 13 amino acids. V lost 7 bases and J lost 3, with 10 bases in between. The CDR3 DNA reads TGTGCCAGCATGGCGGGCTACAATCAGCCCCAGCATTTT. Its translation is CASMAGYNQPQHF.

The chain recombines TRBV9 with TRBJ1-2; a possible D gene is TRBD1 (5 bases). V was shortened by 3 bases and J by 8 bases, with 14 bases between the two germline ends. The CDR3 length is 13 residues. The germline V gene encodes CDR1 SGDLS and CDR2 YYNGEE. CDR3 residues: CASSAASGYGYTF. As DNA, the CDR3 is TGTGCCAGCAGCGCCGCCTCAGGGTACGGCTACACCTTC.

The chain recombines TRBV4-3 with TRBJ1-4, with D unclear. The CDR3 extends over 12 amino acids. V lost 5 bases, J lost 8 bases, and 9 bases lay in between. In germline, CDR1 is LGHNA, CDR2 YSLEER. Here the CDR3 reads CASSSTGEKLFF. The CDR3 DNA reads TGCGCCAGCAGCTCAACGGGAGAAAAACTGTTTTTT.

This sequence joins TRBV19 and TRBJ1-2; TRBD1 aligns across 9 bases. CDR1 and CDR2 (germline): LNHDA, SQIVND (reference sequence). The CDR3 loop spans 14 amino acids. The trim removed 2 bases at V and 7 bases at J, leaving 5 bases unmatched. This CDR3 reads CASSIRGQGSGYTF. The CDR3 DNA sequence: TGTGCCAGTAGTATAAGGGGACAGGGAAGTGGCTACACCTTC.

The V call is TRBV2, the J call TRBJ1-5; maybe TRBD1 (5 bases). Germline V CDR1 and CDR2: SNHLY, FYNNEI. The CDR3 runs to 15 residues. V gave up 3 bases and J gave up 0 bases, with 9 bases separating them. The DNA for the CDR3 is TGTGCCAGCAGTGAGCCGGGGGATAGCAATCAGCCCCAGCATTTT. As protein: CASSEPGDSNQPQHF. Complete variable domain (other parts from reference TRBV2 and TRBJ1-5): EPEVTQTPSHQVTQMGQEVILRCVPISNHLYFYWYRQILGQKVEFLVSFYNNEISEKSEIFDDQFSVERPDGSNFTLKIRSTKLEDSAMYFCASSEPGDSNQPQHFGDGTRLSIL.

This clone appeared a single time. This chain joins TRBV7-2 and TRBJ2-7, with TRBD1 identical over 11 bases. The CDR3 runs to 15 residues. The V gene's germline CDR1 is SGHTA and CDR2 FQGNSA. The V and J ends lost 1 base and 3 bases, in that order; junction bases with no gene match: 2. CDR3 region: CASSLGGTGGYEQYF. For the CDR3, the DNA is TGTGCCAGCAGCTTAGGAGGGACAGGGGGCTACGAGCAGTACTTC.

CDR3 residues: CASSYSAGINYGYTF. DNA for the CDR3: TGTGCCAGCAGTTACTCGGCAGGGATTAACTATGGCTACACCTTC. V is TRBV6-5 and J is TRBJ1-2; D might be TRBD1 (5 bases). The CDR3 has 15 amino acids. From germline, CDR1 is MNHEY and CDR2 SVGAGI. Trimming removed 0 bases from V and 1 base from J, with 9 bases in between.

The CDR3 reads CASSIVFSQGGRETQYF. The CDR3 bases are TGTGCCAGTAGTATAGTATTCAGTCAGGGAGGGCGAGAGACCCAGTACTTC. The chain carries TRBV19 and TRBJ2-5; TRBD2 aligns across 7 bases. Trimming took 1 base from V and 4 from J; bases not matched to a gene: 12. Germline V gene data show CDR1 as LNHDA and CDR2 as SQIVND (reference sequence). CDR3 length equals 17 residues.

The chain combines TRBV12-1 with TRBJ1-6; TRBD1 is the table's D call, not checked against the DNA. TRBV12-1 is a known pseudogene. The CDR3 loop spans 15 amino acids. DNA of the CDR3: TGTGCCAGCAGCCACGACAGTAGGGCGGATTCACCCCTCCACTTT. It codes for CASSHDSRADSPLHF.

This clone was recorded a few times. The chain uses TRBV19 and TRBJ1-5; 12 bases agree with TRBD1. Germline lookup yields CDR1 LNHDA and CDR2 SQIVND (reference sequence). Germline trimming cut 4 bases from V and 5 bases from J; bases unmatched to any gene: 0. There are 14 residues in the CDR3. In DNA, the CDR3 is TGTGCCAGTAGTAGGGACAGGGGGCATCAGCCCCAGCATTTT. Translating it yields CASSRDRGHQPQHF.

This chain links TRBV7-9 with TRBJ1-1, with 8 nucleotides matching TRBD1. V shed 6 bases and J 1 base; nucleotides not matched to a gene: 7. Germline-derived CDR1 and CDR2 are SEHNR and FQNEAQ (reference sequence). CDR3 length: 15 residues. Here the CDR3 reads CASRSRDRRNTEAFF. The CDR3 region has the DNA TGTGCCAGCAGGTCCCGGGACAGGCGGAACACTGAAGCTTTCTTT. The full variable domain, its missing parts supplied by reference TRBV7-9 and TRBJ1-1, is DTGVSQNPRHKITKRGQNVTFRCDPISEHNRLYWYRQTLGQGPEFLTYFQNEAQLEKSRLLSDRFSAERPKGSFSTLEIQRTEQGDSAMYLCASRSRDRRNTEAFFGQGTRLTVV.

The V call is TRBV7-6, the J call TRBJ1-4, with D perhaps matching TRBD1 (5 bases). Trimming took 0 bases from V and 4 from J, leaving 9 bases between them. Germline loops: CDR1 SGHVS, CDR2 FNYEAQ. The CDR3 consists of 15 residues. The CDR3 DNA is TGTGCCAGCAGCTTAGCGCTGGGGGGTAATGAAAAACTGTTTTTT. It specifies CASSLALGGNEKLFF.

J is TRBJ2-5 and V is TRBV14; 7 bases fit TRBD2. Looked up from germline, CDR1 is SGHDN and CDR2 is FVKESK. The ends lost 2 bases at V and 4 bases at J; junction bases unmatched: 4. The CDR3 covers 14 residues. DNA of the CDR3: TGTGCCAGCAGCCAATTTACGGGGGGAGAGACCCAGTACTTC. Residues: CASSQFTGGETQYF. Using reference TRBV14 and TRBJ2-5 for the parts outside the CDR3, the full variable domain is EAGVTQFPSHSVIEKGQTVTLRCDPISGHDNLYWYRRVMGKEIKFLLHFVKESKQDESGMPNNRFLAERTGGTYSTLKVQPAELEDSGVYFCASSQFTGGETQYFGPGTRLLVL.